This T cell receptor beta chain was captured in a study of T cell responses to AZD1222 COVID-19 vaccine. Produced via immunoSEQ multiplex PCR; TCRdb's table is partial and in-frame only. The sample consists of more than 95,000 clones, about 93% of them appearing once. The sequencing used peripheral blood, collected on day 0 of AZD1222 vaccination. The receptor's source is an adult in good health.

The CDR3 loop reads CASSLGLRDRGSEQYF. The CDR3 nucleotides are TGTGCCAGCAGCTTGGGACTCCGGGACAGGGGGTCTGAGCAGTACTTC. The V gene is TRBV5-6, the J gene TRBJ2-7, with 11 bases that match TRBD1. CDR1 and CDR2 (germline): SGHDT, YYEEEE. CDR3 length: 16 amino acids. V trimming: 0 bases; J trimming: 7 bases; junction bases outside the gene matches: 9.